The 30 T cell receptor beta chains below were found in one sample sequenced in a study of early T cells in non-severe SARS-CoV-2 infection. Using its own MiXCR run on the 5' RACE reads, TCRdb lists one record per CDR3 protein. The data hold some 96,000 distinct CDR3 sequences, with 11% observed a single time. The specimen was whole blood, collected at baseline. These receptor sequences come from an adult who was a healthcare worker with PCR-confirmed SARS-CoV-2 infection or an uninfected control (not recorded which).

This clonotype was counted a few times. The genes are TRBV6-2 or TRBV6-3 and TRBJ2-7; 7 nucleotides align to TRBD1. The CDR3 runs to 15 residues. With V trimmed by 5 bases and J by 3 bases, 10 bases remained unmatched. CDR1 and CDR2 (germline): MNHEY, SVGEGT. CDR3 in DNA: TGTGCCAGCAGTCGCCGGGACAGAGGTTTCTACGAGCAGTACTTC. Residues: CASSRRDRGFYEQYF.

This clonotype has at least ten counts. The rearrangement joins TRBV29-1 to TRBJ1-1, with 10 nucleotides matching TRBD1. The CDR3 loop spans 13 amino acids. Germline lookup yields CDR1 SQVTM and CDR2 ANQGSEA. J lost 4 bases, V lost 3 bases, and 2 bases had no gene match. Written as DNA, the CDR3 is TGCAGCGTTGATAGGACAGGGGGCACTGAAGCTTTCTTT. This gives the protein CSVDRTGGTEAFF.

This clonotype has only a few counts. The chain links TRBV10-3 to TRBJ2-6, with D perhaps matching TRBD1 or TRBD2 (5 bases each). The V gene's germline CDR1 is ENHRY and CDR2 SYGVKD. V gave up 7 bases and J gave up 2 bases, with 18 bases separating them. The CDR3 is 17 residues long. The DNA of the CDR3 is TGTGCCATCAACTCCGGGGCCCCTGTCGCTGGGGCCAACGTCCTGACTTTC. Its translation is CAINSGAPVAGANVLTF.

This clonotype turned up a few times. The gene calls are TRBV20-1 and TRBJ2-3, with D hard to call. Germline V gene data show CDR1 as DFQATT and CDR2 as SNEGSKA (reference sequence). V shed 6 bases and J shed 1 base, with 14 bases lying between them. This CDR3 region has 14 residues. For the CDR3, the DNA is TGCAGTGCATTTTTAGGGTGGGGCACAGATACGCAGTATTTT. This translates into CSAFLGWGTDTQYF.

This clonotype was observed a handful of times. This chain connects TRBV20-1 to TRBJ2-3; 11 bases map to TRBD2. The CDR3 consists of 18 residues. V lost 0 bases, J lost 0 bases, and 8 bases stayed unmatched. Germline loops: CDR1 DFQATT, CDR2 SNEGSKA (reference sequence). In nucleotides, the CDR3 is TGCAGTGCTAGAGACTATCTTGGACTAGCGGGTAGCACAGATACGCAGTATTTT. Protein sequence: CSARDYLGLAGSTDTQYF.

This rearrangement joins TRBV11-2 to TRBJ2-3; TRBD2 matches at 10 bases. This CDR3 has 18 amino acids. Trimming removed 4 bases from V and 4 bases from J; junction bases left unmatched: 14. Germline-derived CDR1 and CDR2 are SGHAT and FQNNGV. CDR3 residues: CASSWMASGGHTADTQYF. Here the CDR3 DNA reads TGTGCCAGCAGCTGGATGGCTAGCGGGGGACATACTGCAGATACGCAGTATTTT.

The chain has TRBV11-2 and TRBJ2-5; the match to TRBD1 covers 7 bases. V lost 5 bases to trimming and J lost 5 bases; unmatched junction nucleotides: 14. The CDR3 is made up of 16 amino acids. Germline CDR1 is SGHAT and CDR2 is FQNNGV. The CDR3 protein is CASSLLTGSAWETQYF. CDR3 DNA sequence: TGTGCCAGCAGCCTTCTGACAGGGTCGGCGTGGGAGACCCAGTACTTC. The full variable domain, rest sourced from reference TRBV11-2 and TRBJ2-5, is EAGVAQSPRYKIIEKRQSVAFWCNPISGHATLYWYQQILGQGPKLLIQFQNNGVVDDSQLPKDRFSAERLKGVDSTLKIQPAKLEDSAVYLCASSLLTGSAWETQYFGPGTRLLVL.

About this clonotype itself: A much larger clonotype is one base distant, so this may be a read error. Because the CDR3 is missing its conserved closing phenylalanine or tryptophan, this is likely a read error. The rearrangement joins TRBV20-1 to TRBJ2-3, with a possible D match to TRBD2 (5 bases). The CDR3 consists of 14 residues. Germline V CDR1 and CDR2: DFQATT, SNEGSKA (reference sequence). The germline V and J ends were trimmed by 1 base and 1 base, with 9 bases remaining between them. CDR3 loop: CSARAAGRTDTQYL. The CDR3 nucleotides read TGCAGTGCTAGAGCGGCGGGCCGCACAGATACGCAGTATTTG.

This clonotype has only a few counts. This chain uses TRBV6-5 with TRBJ2-7, with 9 bases matching TRBD2. After removal of 6 bases from V and 5 bases from J, the junction contained 5 bases not matched to a gene. In germline, CDR1 is MNHEY, CDR2 SVGAGI. This CDR3 has 13 amino acids. The CDR3 DNA sequence: TGTGCCAGCAGGATAGCGGGAGCACACGAGCAGTACTTC. It yields the protein CASRIAGAHEQYF.

CDR3 DNA: TGTGCCAGCAGCCAAGATCGCTCACAAAAACTGTTTTTT. It encodes CASSQDRSQKLFF. This chain uses TRBV3-1 with TRBJ1-4; no clear D. CDR1 LGHDT and CDR2 YNNKEL come from the germline V gene (reference sequence). The CDR3 is made up of 13 amino acids. V was shortened by 0 bases and J by 9 bases, with 8 bases between the two germline ends.

The chain uses TRBV5-8 and TRBJ1-1; D is unclear. Germline lookup yields CDR1 SGHTS and CDR2 YDEGEE. The V and J ends lost 4 bases and 1 base respectively, with 11 bases between them. The CDR3 is 14 residues long. The CDR3 DNA reads TGTGCCAGCAGCCAGATTATCTGGAACACTGAAGCTTTCTTT. Its translation: CASSQIIWNTEAFF.

As concerns this clonotype: A read error may produce the germline difference seen at one junction end. The chain is built from TRBV4-3 and TRBJ2-2, with a tentative D call TRBD1 (5 bases). The germline CDR1 and CDR2 sequences are LGHNA and YSLEER. The CDR3 runs 15 residues. Here the CDR3 DNA reads TGCGCCAGCAGCGAAGACAGTTCGAACACCGGGGAGCTGTTTTTT. It codes for CASSEDSSNTGELFF.

The J gene is TRBJ2-3, the V gene TRBV2, with unresolved D. V was shortened by 4 bases and J by 6 bases, with 8 bases between the two germline ends. This CDR3 is built from 12 residues. Germline CDR1 reads SNHLY; CDR2 reads FYNNEI. CDR3: CASSGEADTQYF. The CDR3 nucleotides are TGTGCCAGCAGTGGGGAAGCCGATACGCAGTATTTT.

In its sample, this clonotype was seen many times. This rearrangement joins TRBV20-1 to TRBJ2-3; D not certain. V was shortened by 6 bases and J by 0 bases, with 16 bases between the two germline ends. The CDR3 is 15 amino acids. CDR1 and CDR2 (germline): DFQATT, SNEGSKA (reference sequence). CDR3 sequence (DNA): TGCAGTGCAACTCACCAAGAACAGAGCACAGATACGCAGTATTTT. It is translated as CSATHQEQSTDTQYF.

In its sample, this clonotype was seen many times. This chain links TRBV24-1 with TRBJ2-2, with D perhaps matching TRBD1 (6 bases). The CDR3 has 18 residues. V lost 4 bases to trimming and J lost 0 bases, with 17 bases between them. Germline loops: CDR1 KGHDR, CDR2 SFDVKD. The CDR3 loop is CATSDGVGHRANTGELFF. CDR3 in DNA: TGTGCCACCAGTGACGGGGTTGGCCACAGGGCGAACACCGGGGAGCTGTTTTTT.

V is TRBV7-2 and J is TRBJ1-4; no firm D call. CDR3 length: 13 amino acids. Germline CDR1 reads SGHTA; CDR2 reads FQGNSA. V shed 1 base and J shed 12 bases, with 12 bases lying between them. CDR3 region: CASSLDLNGELFF. CDR3 sequence (DNA): TGTGCCAGCAGCTTAGACCTAAACGGGGAACTGTTTTTT.

This clonotype was seen many times. V gene TRBV6-6 combines with J gene TRBJ2-3; 9 bases agree with TRBD2. This CDR3 has 15 amino acids. V was pared by 5 bases and J by 6 bases, with 9 bases of the junction left unmatched. CDR1 and CDR2 from the germline V gene are MNHNY and SVGAGI (reference sequence). This CDR3 is CASSTEGREGDTQYF. Written as DNA, the CDR3 is TGTGCCAGCAGTACGGAAGGGCGGGAGGGCGATACGCAGTATTTT.

This clonotype came up a few times. The rearrangement joins TRBV2 to TRBJ2-2; D might be TRBD1 (6 bases). The germline CDR1 and CDR2 sequences are SNHLY and FYNNEI. Trimming left V 1 base short and J 1 base short, with 7 bases between. This CDR3 region has 15 residues. The CDR3 DNA follows: TGTGCCAGCAGTGAAGAGGGACAGAACACCGGGGAGCTGTTTTTT. As protein: CASSEEGQNTGELFF. The whole variable domain, remainder taken from reference TRBV2 and TRBJ2-2, is EPEVTQTPSHQVTQMGQEVILRCVPISNHLYFYWYRQILGQKVEFLVSFYNNEISEKSEIFDDQFSVERPDGSNFTLKIRSTKLEDSAMYFCASSEEGQNTGELFFGEGSRLTVL.

A few counts support this clonotype. The chain has TRBV24-1 and TRBJ2-1; no clear D gene. CDR3 length equals 14 residues. Germline CDR1 reads KGHDR; CDR2 reads SFDVKD. V shed 1 base and J shed 5 bases, with 8 bases lying between them. The CDR3 DNA is TGTGCCACCAGTGATTTTAGACAAGACAATGAGCAGTTCTTC. Amino acid sequence: CATSDFRQDNEQFF.

This clonotype was detected many times. V gene TRBV4-3 combines with J gene TRBJ2-3, with 7 bases fitting TRBD2. Germline-derived CDR1 and CDR2 are LGHNA and YSLEER. With 4 bases clipped from V and 2 bases from J, the junction kept 9 bases outside the gene matches. The CDR3 contains 16 residues. This CDR3 is CASSLGLGGNTDTQYF. The CDR3 nucleotides are TGCGCCAGCAGCCTTGGACTAGGCGGCAACACAGATACGCAGTATTTT.

In this sample, this clonotype turned up a few times. The genes are TRBV9 and TRBJ2-3; D possibly corresponds to TRBD1 (6 bases). This CDR3 is 18 amino acids long. Germline V gives CDR1 SGDLS, CDR2 YYNGEE. The CDR3 region is CTPPESRGDRRDTDTQYF. The CDR3 nucleotides are TGTACCCCACCAGAGTCGAGGGGTGACAGGAGAGACACAGATACGCAGTATTTT. The full variable domain, with the rest looked up from reference TRBV9 and TRBJ2-3, is DSGVTQTPKHLITATGQRVTLRCSPRSGDLSVYWYQQSLDQGLQFLIQYYNGEERAKGNILERFSAQQFPDLHSELNLSSLELGDSALYFCTPPESRGDRRDTDTQYFGPGTRLTVL.

The chain carries TRBV6-6 and TRBJ1-1; 10 bases agree with TRBD1. Germline loops: CDR1 MNHNY, CDR2 SVGAGI (reference sequence). The CDR3 totals 15 residues. V shed 2 bases, J shed 4 bases, and the junction held 4 bases outside the gene matches. The DNA for the CDR3 is TGTGCCAGCAGTTACGGAAGGACAGGGGGCACTGAAGCTTTCTTT. This gives the protein CASSYGRTGGTEAFF.

DNA of the CDR3: TGTGCCAGCAGCCCGAGGGGCTGGAACACCGGGGAGCTGTTTTTT. It translates to CASSPRGWNTGELFF. This chain joins TRBV7-6 and TRBJ2-2; D possibly uses TRBD1 or TRBD2 (5 bases each). The CDR3 is 15 residues long. From germline, CDR1 is SGHVS and CDR2 FNYEAQ. Trimming shortened V by 5 bases and J by 1 base, and 11 bases separated the two germline ends.

In the case of this clonotype: Since the CDR3 does not end with the conserved phenylalanine or tryptophan, this likely comes from a read error. CDR3 sequence reads: CASSLPGQTEAFS. In DNA form, the CDR3 reads TGTGCCAGCAGCTTACCTGGACAGACCGAAGCTTTCTCT. V is TRBV7-3 and J is TRBJ1-1; weak D call: TRBD1 (6 bases). This CDR3 is 13 amino acids long. V lost 2 bases, J lost 8 bases, and 12 bases lay in between. In germline, CDR1 is SGHTA, CDR2 FQGTGA.

The chain uses TRBV5-1 and TRBJ2-1; TRBD1 might be the D (6 bases). This CDR3 spans 12 amino acids. Germline V gene data show CDR1 as SGHRS and CDR2 as YFSETQ. V was trimmed by 5 bases and J by 6 bases, leaving 9 bases between them. CDR3 sequence reads: CASRDSSNEQFF. CDR3 coding DNA: TGCGCCAGCAGGGACAGCAGCAATGAGCAGTTCTTC.

The chain combines TRBV20-1 with TRBJ2-1, with D perhaps TRBD1 (5 bases). Germline V lookup: CDR1 DFQATT, CDR2 SNEGSKA (reference sequence). The V end was cut by 3 bases, the J end by 9 bases, with 12 bases between. The CDR3 totals 12 residues. The CDR3 protein is CSASRGVGEQFF. Written as DNA, the CDR3 is TGCAGTGCTAGTAGGGGTGTAGGTGAGCAGTTCTTC.

There are a few counts of this clonotype. The rearrangement uses TRBV14 and TRBJ2-3; 13 bases match TRBD2. Germline V lookup: CDR1 SGHDN, CDR2 FVKESK. The CDR3 runs 16 residues. V trimming: 6 bases; J trimming: 1 base; junction bases outside the gene matches: 4. The CDR3 DNA reads as TGTGCCAGCAGTTTCGGACTAGCGGGGGGCACAGATACGCAGTATTTT. Its protein is CASSFGLAGGTDTQYF.

The chain has TRBV20-1 and TRBJ1-1; no clear D. CDR1 DFQATT and CDR2 SNEGSKA come from the germline V gene (reference sequence). With 3 bases removed from V and 4 bases from J, the gap between germline ends came to 12 bases. The length of the CDR3 is 13 residues. CDR3 coding DNA: TGCAGTGCTAGTCTCAGTACCGGCACTGAAGCTTTCTTT. This gives the protein CSASLSTGTEAFF.

This clonotype was observed a handful of times. This rearrangement joins TRBV29-1 to TRBJ2-3; 7 bases match TRBD1. The CDR3 runs to 12 residues. V gave up 2 bases and J gave up 4 bases; unmatched junction bases: 0. Germline V gives CDR1 SQVTM, CDR2 ANQGSEA. CDR3 nucleotides: TGCAGCGTTGAAACAGGGGCAGATACGCAGTATTTT. Amino acids: CSVETGADTQYF.

The chain combines TRBV7-2 with TRBJ1-2; D unclear. The V and J ends lost 2 bases and 0 bases respectively, with 7 bases between them. Germline CDR1 is SGHTA and CDR2 is FQGNSA. The CDR3 spans 14 residues. CDR3 coding DNA: TGTGCCAGCAGCTTAAGTCAGGCTAACTATGGCTACACCTTC. Translated: CASSLSQANYGYTF.